A single sample gave rise to the 27 T cell receptor beta chains below, sequenced in a study of blood T cell repertoires in COVID-19. Repertoires were generated with immunoSEQ multiplex PCR, while TCRdb's copy carries only in-frame clones and drops some. The table records tens of thousands of clones, around four fifths of them present only once. Sequenced material: peripheral blood. The receptor source for this set is a man between 65 and 79 years old with acute or convalescent COVID-19.

The chain combines TRBV5-1 with TRBJ2-3, with D possibly TRBD1 on 5 matching bases. This CDR3 has 13 amino acids. Germline lookup yields CDR1 SGHRS and CDR2 YFSETQ. V was clipped by 4 bases and J by 5 bases, with 11 bases between them. This CDR3 reads CASSDQGRDTQYF. The CDR3 coding sequence is TGCGCCAGCAGCGACCAGGGCCGAGATACGCAGTATTTT.

The chain links TRBV6-1 to TRBJ2-5; 8 bases align to TRBD1. The V gene end was trimmed by 2 bases and the J gene end by 3 bases; junction bases not matched to a gene: 8. Germline assignment: CDR1 MNHNS and CDR2 SASEGT. The CDR3 spans 16 residues. CDR3 bases: TGTGCCAGCAGTGAATCAGGTTGGGACAGGAAAGAGACCCAGTACTTC. It codes for CASSESGWDRKETQYF.

The genes are TRBV19 and TRBJ1-5; maybe TRBD1 (6 bases). The CDR3 extends over 16 amino acids. The V gene lost 4 bases and the J gene lost 1 base, with 14 bases spanning the gap. Germline V gene data show CDR1 as LNHDA and CDR2 as SQIVND (reference sequence). The CDR3 coding sequence is TGTGCCAGTAGTACCCGGGGGGCGCAGAGCAATCAGCCCCAGCATTTT. Its protein is CASSTRGAQSNQPQHF.

The CDR3 DNA follows: TGTGCCAGCTCGAGGGGGTTGGGCTCCTACACTGAAGCTTTCTTT. It yields the protein CASSRGLGSYTEAFF. V and J are TRBV18 and TRBJ1-1; tentatively, D is TRBD1 (6 bases). CDR3 size: 15 residues. The V gene's germline CDR1 is KGHSH and CDR2 LQKENI. V lost 6 bases, J lost 3 bases, and 17 bases lay in between.

The chain is built from TRBV2 and TRBJ2-7; D is uncertain. Germline CDR1 reads SNHLY; CDR2 reads FYNNEI. The CDR3 extends over 13 amino acids. V lost 4 bases and J 2 bases, leaving 9 bases between the germline ends. CDR3 in DNA: TGTGCCAGCAGTGTTGAACTAACCTACGAGCAGTACTTC. Amino acids: CASSVELTYEQYF.

This chain joins TRBV6-5 and TRBJ1-6, with 8 bases that match TRBD1. Germline CDR1 MNHEY, CDR2 SVGAGI. After removal of 8 bases from V and 5 bases from J, the junction contained 8 bases not matched to a gene. This CDR3 is built from 15 residues. The CDR3 region has the DNA TGTGCCAGCTCTCCAGGGACAGGCAATAATTCACCCCTCCACTTT. It yields the protein CASSPGTGNNSPLHF.

The chain joins TRBV4-1 to TRBJ2-5; 10 bases line up with TRBD1. CDR3 size: 14 residues. CDR1 is MGHRA, CDR2 YSYEKL, per germline. V gave up 4 bases and J gave up 5 bases; unmatched junction bases: 4. The CDR3 here is CASSPQDRGETQYF. CDR3 nucleotides: TGCGCCAGCAGCCCACAGGACAGGGGGGAGACCCAGTACTTC.

This clone was picked up one time. The J gene is TRBJ1-4, the V gene TRBV5-6; TRBD1 might be the D (6 bases). The length of the CDR3 is 15 residues. V was pared by 4 bases and J by 0 bases, with 10 bases between. Germline V lookup: CDR1 SGHDT, CDR2 YYEEEE. CDR3 region: CASSPDRATNEKLFF. The CDR3 DNA follows: TGTGCCAGCAGCCCGGACAGAGCAACTAATGAAAAACTGTTTTTT.

The chain recombines TRBV3-1 (or the pseudogene TRBV3-2) with TRBJ2-7; D is possibly TRBD2 (6 bases). Germline V gene data show CDR1 as LGHDT and CDR2 as YNNKEL (reference sequence). Trimming removed 4 bases at V and 0 bases at J, with 13 bases between. CDR3 length equals 15 residues. The CDR3 here is CASSRRAGSSYEQYF. The DNA for the CDR3 is TGTGCCAGCAGCCGACGAGCGGGTAGCTCCTACGAGCAGTACTTC.

The J gene is TRBJ2-7, the V gene TRBV24-1; 10 bases fit TRBD1. Trimming at V came to 0 bases and at J to 7 bases, leaving 17 bases not matched to a gene. This CDR3 is built from 19 residues. Germline V gene lookup returns CDR1 KGHDR and CDR2 SFDVKD. CDR3 in DNA: TGTGCCACCAGTGATTTGGGGTACGGAGGGACAGGGGTCGGATCGGAGCAGTACTTC. Translating gives CATSDLGYGGTGVGSEQYF.

The chain combines TRBV7-8 with TRBJ2-3; 11 bases agree with TRBD2. Germline V gene sequence: CDR1 SGHVS, CDR2 FQNEAQ. This CDR3 is built from 16 residues. V lost 7 bases to trimming and J lost 1 base; unmatched junction nucleotides: 7. The CDR3 DNA reads as TGTGCCAGCAACCCGCTAGCGGGGGGTCGCACAGATACGCAGTATTTT. Translation gives CASNPLAGGRTDTQYF.

The rearrangement links TRBV19 to TRBJ2-5; 8 nucleotides line up with TRBD1. The CDR3 is 14 residues long. The ends lost 3 bases at V and 1 base at J; junction bases unmatched: 1. Germline V CDR1 and CDR2: LNHDA, SQIVND (reference sequence). In DNA, the CDR3 is TGTGCCAGTAGTATGGGACAGGCCCAAGAGACCCAGTACTTC. It codes for CASSMGQAQETQYF.

The CDR3 reads CASSQDLLAGGRNTQYF. The CDR3 DNA sequence: TGTGCCAGCAGCCAAGACCTTCTAGCGGGGGGGCGGAATACGCAGTATTTT. The chain joins TRBV3-1 (or the pseudogene TRBV3-2) to TRBJ2-3; TRBD2 matches 12 bases. Germline V gene sequence: CDR1 LGHDT, CDR2 YNNKEL (reference sequence). J gave up 7 bases and V 0 bases, and 8 bases lay outside the gene matches. CDR3 length: 17 residues.

This chain's CDR3 is CASSEWGQNNQPQHF. In DNA, the CDR3 is TGTGCCAGCAGTGAGTGGGGACAGAATAATCAGCCCCAGCATTTT. The rearrangement uses TRBV6-1 and TRBJ1-5; 7 nucleotides match TRBD1. The CDR3 loop spans 15 amino acids. Unmatched junction bases numbered 6, after V lost 3 bases and J lost 4 bases. The germline CDR1 and CDR2 sequences are MNHNS and SASEGT.

This clone was picked up one time. The rearrangement links TRBV21-1 to TRBJ2-1; the DNA was not compared with TRBD1, the D call given in the table. TRBV21-1 is an annotated pseudogene. The CDR3 extends over 15 amino acids. CDR3 sequence reads: CASSSDRGTYNEQFF. As DNA, the CDR3 is TGTGCCAGCAGTTCGGACAGGGGAACCTACAATGAGCAGTTCTTC.

The V gene is TRBV24-1, the J gene TRBJ1-1; no clear D gene. Germline CDR1 reads KGHDR; CDR2 reads SFDVKD. CDR3 length equals 17 residues. V was clipped by 3 bases and J by 5 bases, with 21 bases between them. CDR3 in amino acids: CATSDQQFSFFKTEAFF. For the CDR3, the DNA is TGTGCCACCAGTGATCAACAGTTCTCCTTTTTTAAGACTGAAGCTTTCTTT.

V usage is TRBV4-1 and J usage is TRBJ1-4; a possible D gene is TRBD1 (5 bases). The CDR3 has 15 amino acids. V dropped 6 bases and J dropped 6 bases, with 17 bases sitting between them. Germline CDR1 and CDR2: MGHRA and YSYEKL. In nucleotides, the CDR3 is TGCGCCAGCAGGGCCCGACAGCTTCCCCATGAAAAACTGTTTTTT. Encoded protein: CASRARQLPHEKLFF.

V and J are TRBV28 and TRBJ2-7; 9 nucleotides line up with TRBD2. Trimming at V came to 5 bases and at J to 0 bases, leaving 8 bases not matched to a gene. The CDR3 spans 16 residues. The germline V gene has CDR1 MDHEN and CDR2 SYDVKM. This CDR3 is CASSTRSGGFSYEQYF. CDR3 DNA sequence: TGTGCCAGCAGTACCCGGAGCGGGGGGTTCTCCTACGAGCAGTACTTC.

The CDR3 here is CASSGQGFVDEQFF. The CDR3, as DNA: TGTGCCAGCAGCGGACAGGGTTTCGTCGATGAGCAGTTCTTC. The J gene is TRBJ2-1, the V gene TRBV2; 8 bases align to TRBD1. The CDR3 has 14 residues. V lost 6 bases, J lost 8 bases, and 9 bases stayed unmatched. CDR1 is SNHLY and CDR2 is FYNNEI in the germline V gene.

This chain connects TRBV5-8 to TRBJ1-1, with TRBD1 as a possible D gene (5 bases). The V end was cut by 1 base, the J end by 6 bases, with 19 bases between. Germline V CDR1 and CDR2: SGHTS, YDEGEE. The CDR3 has 16 amino acids. CDR3 in amino acids: CASSLSRGGAVPEAFF. The CDR3 bases are TGTGCCAGCAGCTTGAGCCGGGGAGGGGCGGTCCCTGAAGCTTTCTTT.

The V call is TRBV5-1, the J call TRBJ2-1, with TRBD2 matching 8 bases. Germline CDR1 is SGHRS and CDR2 is YFSETQ. This CDR3 is 14 amino acids long. V dropped 5 bases and J dropped 5; count of bases not matched to a gene: 6. The CDR3 here is CASSLAGGNNEQFF. The DNA of the CDR3 is TGCGCCAGCAGTCTGGCGGGGGGCAACAATGAGCAGTTCTTC.

The gene calls are TRBV10-3 and TRBJ2-1, with 15 bases matching TRBD2. The CDR3 is made up of 18 amino acids. The germline gives CDR1 ENHRY, CDR2 SYGVKD. Unmatched junction bases numbered 8, after V lost 8 bases and J lost 0 bases. Written as DNA, the CDR3 is TGTGCCATCGGGGGACTAGCGGGGGGCAAAAGCTCCTACAATGAGCAGTTCTTC. Translated, it gives CAIGGLAGGKSSYNEQFF.

This clone was seen just once. The chain uses TRBV2 and TRBJ2-7, with a tentative D call TRBD1 (5 bases). Germline V gives CDR1 SNHLY, CDR2 FYNNEI. V lost 8 bases to trimming and J lost 4 bases, with 15 bases between them. CDR3 length: 13 residues. CDR3 sequence reads: CASSSGPFYEQYF. The CDR3 DNA reads as TGTGCCAGCTCCTCAGGGCCCTTTTACGAGCAGTACTTC.

The chain uses TRBV9 and TRBJ2-2; 7 positions match TRBD1. Germline CDR1 is SGDLS and CDR2 is YYNGEE. CDR3 size: 14 residues. Trimming cost V 6 bases and J 0 bases; bases outside gene matches: 2. Written as DNA, the CDR3 is TGTGCCAGCAAGGGACAGCCGAACACCGGGGAGCTGTTTTTT. Protein product: CASKGQPNTGELFF.

The V and J genes are TRBV5-8 and TRBJ1-5; maybe TRBD1 (5 bases). The CDR3 spans 16 residues. Germline CDR1 SGHTS, CDR2 YDEGEE. V was cut by 3 bases and J by 2 bases, with 15 bases left in between. In DNA form, the CDR3 reads TGTGCCAGCAGCTCATTTCTTGGGGGGGGCAATCAGCCCCAGCATTTT. This sequence encodes CASSSFLGGGNQPQHF.

The chain is built from TRBV19 and TRBJ2-2; 10 bases map to TRBD2. V dropped 3 bases and J dropped 6; count of bases not matched to a gene: 4. The CDR3 has 15 amino acids. CDR1 and CDR2 from the germline V gene are LNHDA and SQIVND (reference sequence). CDR3 sequence reads: CASSIGSGGAGELFF. The CDR3 nucleotides read TGTGCCAGTAGTATTGGGAGCGGGGGGGCCGGGGAGCTGTTTTTT. Together with reference TRBV19 and TRBJ2-2, the CDR3 gives the full variable domain: DGGITQSPKYLFRKEGQNVTLSCEQNLNHDAMYWYRQDPGQGLRLIYYSQIVNDFQKGDIAEGYSVSREKKESFPLTVTSAQKNPTAFYLCASSIGSGGAGELFFGEGSRLTVL.

The rearrangement joins TRBV5-8 to TRBJ1-5; D is perhaps TRBD1 (5 bases). The CDR3 has 16 residues. Germline values: CDR1 SGHTS, CDR2 YDEGEE. Trimming took off 0 bases at V and 5 bases at J, with 15 bases between the two ends. The CDR3 sequence: CASSLATDIIDQPQHF. DNA for the CDR3: TGTGCCAGCAGCTTGGCCACGGACATCATCGATCAGCCCCAGCATTTT.